The next 29 T cell receptor beta chains were all read from a single sample in a study of control samples from healthy donors and cancer patients. Libraries were prepared by immunoSEQ multiplex PCR; TCRdb keeps only in-frame clonotypes and omits some of them. Of approximately 140,000 clones in the sample, 80% to 95% are singletons; the top ten hold 11%. The sample consisted of blood. The receptors here all came from a man aged 30-40 years in good health.

For this clone: At one end, the junction sequence differs from germline, possibly due to a read error. V and J are TRBV18 and TRBJ2-1; TRBD2 matches at 11 bases. Germline CDR1 KGHSH, CDR2 LQKENI. The CDR3 is made up of 13 amino acids. The chain's CDR3 is CASSPPGLAAPLF. The CDR3 DNA reads TGTGCCAGCTCACCACCGGGACTAGCGGCCCCCCTCTTC.

This chain connects TRBV9 to TRBJ2-3, with TRBD2 matching 11 bases. The CDR3 spans 18 residues. The junction had 11 bases not matched to a gene; V was cut back by 5 bases and J by 0 bases. Germline V gene lookup returns CDR1 SGDLS and CDR2 YYNGEE. The CDR3 DNA reads as TGTGCCAGCAGTCCCTCGGGACTAGCGGAGGGAAGCACAGATACGCAGTATTTT. This translates into CASSPSGLAEGSTDTQYF.

The chain is built from TRBV28 and TRBJ2-4, with D perhaps matching TRBD2 (6 bases). The germline V and J ends were trimmed by 5 bases and 0 bases, with 14 bases remaining between them. CDR3 length: 16 amino acids. Germline lookup yields CDR1 MDHEN and CDR2 SYDVKM. CDR3 DNA sequence: TGTGCCAGCAGTCCCGGGGGAAAAGGAGCCAAAAACATTCAGTACTTC. Translating it yields CASSPGGKGAKNIQYF.

The gene calls are TRBV11-3 and TRBJ2-7; D possibly corresponds to TRBD1 (6 bases). The ends were cut back, 2 bases at V and 7 bases at J, with 21 bases in the middle. The CDR3 length is 16 residues. Germline loops: CDR1 SGHNT, CDR2 YENEEA. The CDR3 nucleotides are TGTGCCAGCAGCTTACTAGGGGGAGACCACCCTGTTGAGCAGTACTTC. Translated: CASSLLGGDHPVEQYF.

The rearrangement joins TRBV28 to TRBJ1-1; D is perhaps TRBD1 (5 bases). CDR3 length equals 14 residues. V lost 0 bases and J lost 7, with 12 bases in between. The germline CDR1 and CDR2 sequences are MDHEN and SYDVKM. The CDR3 region is CASSLWRGEGEAFF. For the CDR3, the DNA is TGTGCCAGCAGTTTATGGAGGGGCGAGGGTGAAGCTTTCTTT.

V usage is TRBV30 and J usage is TRBJ1-2; D gene unclear. The germline V and J ends were trimmed by 0 bases and 4 bases, with 9 bases remaining between them. The CDR3 runs to 13 residues. Germline V gives CDR1 GTSNPN, CDR2 SVGIG (reference sequence). The CDR3 nucleotides are TGTGCCTGGAGTGTTAGGGTCCTCTATGGCTACACCTTC. Its translation is CAWSVRVLYGYTF. Based on the CDR3 plus reference TRBV30 and TRBJ1-2, the full variable domain is SQTIHQWPATLVQPVGSPLSLECTVEGTSNPNLYWYRQAAGRGLQLLFYSVGIGQISSEVPQNLSASRPQDRQFILSSKKLLLSDSGFYLCAWSVRVLYGYTFGSGTRLTVV.

This chain links TRBV6-2 or TRBV6-3 with TRBJ2-1, with TRBD2 as a possible D gene (5 bases). CDR3 size: 16 residues. Germline V gene data show CDR1 as MNHEY and CDR2 as SVGEGT. V shed 6 bases and J shed 6 bases, with 21 bases lying between them. The CDR3 loop is CASSPRLAINSNEQFF. CDR3 DNA: TGTGCCAGCAGCCCTCGCCTAGCAATAAACTCCAATGAGCAGTTCTTC.

The chain combines TRBV27 with TRBJ1-2; no firm D call. Germline CDR1 is MNHEY and CDR2 is SMNVEV (reference sequence). This CDR3 region has 15 residues. V was trimmed by 4 bases and J by 8 bases, leaving 20 bases between them. In nucleotides, the CDR3 is TGTGCCAGCAGTTATGGGAATGGGTCCCCTTTCGGCTACACCTTC. Protein: CASSYGNGSPFGYTF.

The CDR3 DNA sequence: TGTGCCACCAGTGATTCCCAAGGGGTTAGCGGGAGAAGGAACTACAATGAGCAGTTCTTC. It is translated as CATSDSQGVSGRRNYNEQFF. This chain joins TRBV24-1 and TRBJ2-1; 9 bases agree with TRBD2. Unmatched junction bases numbered 16, after V lost 2 bases and J lost 3 bases. Germline V gene lookup returns CDR1 KGHDR and CDR2 SFDVKD. There are 20 residues in the CDR3.

The rearrangement joins TRBV28 to TRBJ1-1; tentatively, D is TRBD1 (5 bases). Germline V CDR1 and CDR2: MDHEN, SYDVKM. V gave up 2 bases and J gave up 4 bases, with 11 bases separating them. The CDR3 is made up of 14 amino acids. In DNA form, the CDR3 reads TGTGCCAGCAGTTTAGGACAATTGGTCACTGAAGCTTTCTTT. This sequence encodes CASSLGQLVTEAFF.

The sample holds one count of this clone. V gene TRBV2 combines with J gene TRBJ2-7; tentative D call: TRBD1 (5 bases). The CDR3 totals 14 residues. Germline V lookup: CDR1 SNHLY, CDR2 FYNNEI. Trimming pared 11 bases from V and 1 base from J, leaving 18 bases between. DNA for the CDR3: TGTGCCGGAGCAGGGCAGGCCATTTCCTACGAGCAGTACTTC. Amino acids: CAGAGQAISYEQYF.

The rearrangement links TRBV6-4 to TRBJ2-3; tentatively, D is TRBD2 (6 bases). The CDR3 loop spans 13 amino acids. The V end lost 2 bases, the J end lost 5 bases, and 8 bases lay between the germline ends. The germline CDR1 and CDR2 sequences are MRHNA and SNTAGT. The CDR3 DNA is TGTGCCAGCAGTGACCAGGGAGGAGATACGCAGTATTTT. Translating gives CASSDQGGDTQYF.

The chain is built from TRBV2 and TRBJ1-5; the D is unclear. Germline CDR1 is SNHLY and CDR2 is FYNNEI. Trimming left V 2 bases short and J 3 bases short, with 11 bases between. The CDR3 sequence is 15 residues long. The CDR3 loop is CASSEFKVSNQPQHF. The CDR3 DNA reads as TGTGCCAGCAGTGAATTTAAGGTTTCCAATCAGCCCCAGCATTTT.

This chain uses TRBV6-2 or TRBV6-3 with TRBJ2-6; no clear D gene. Germline V CDR1 and CDR2: MNHEY, SVGEGT. V shed 2 bases and J shed 0 bases, with 2 bases lying between them. The CDR3 extends over 14 amino acids. In DNA, the CDR3 is TGTGCCAGCAGTTACAACTCTGGGGCCAACGTCCTGACTTTC. It codes for CASSYNSGANVLTF.

The V and J genes are TRBV30 and TRBJ2-7; 11 nucleotides agree with TRBD1. The germline gives CDR1 GTSNPN, CDR2 SVGIG (reference sequence). This CDR3 region has 17 residues. Trimming removed 0 bases from V and 3 bases from J; junction bases left unmatched: 10. The CDR3 DNA sequence: TGTGCCTGGAGTGTACTGGGACAGGGGGATAAGGGCTACGAGCAGTACTTC. Protein sequence: CAWSVLGQGDKGYEQYF. The complete variable domain, with remaining parts taken from reference TRBV30 and TRBJ2-7, reads SQTIHQWPATLVQPVGSPLSLECTVEGTSNPNLYWYRQAAGRGLQLLFYSVGIGQISSEVPQNLSASRPQDRQFILSSKKLLLSDSGFYLCAWSVLGQGDKGYEQYFGPGTRLTVT.

The CDR3 reads CASSLIFLQETQYF. In DNA form, the CDR3 reads TGTGCCAGCAGCTTGATTTTCCTACAAGAGACCCAGTACTTC. V usage is TRBV5-8 and J usage is TRBJ2-5; D unclear. The CDR3 is 14 amino acids. V shed 1 base and J shed 2 bases, with 9 bases lying between them. CDR1 SGHTS and CDR2 YDEGEE come from the germline V gene.

The rearrangement uses TRBV7-3 and TRBJ1-1; no clear D gene. This CDR3 comprises 13 residues. Germline assignment: CDR1 SGHTA and CDR2 FQGTGA. V shed 2 bases and J shed 7 bases, with 11 bases lying between them. The CDR3 loop is CASSLAIYGEAFF. CDR3 coding DNA: TGTGCCAGCAGCTTAGCGATATATGGTGAAGCTTTCTTT.

The chain joins TRBV21-1 to TRBJ2-7; the D call of TRBD1 is as the table states it, not checked on the DNA. TRBV21-1 represents a pseudogene. CDR3 length: 14 amino acids. The CDR3 DNA reads as TGTGCCAGCAGCAAAGGGGCCAATAACTACGAGCAGTACTTC. It encodes CASSKGANNYEQYF.

The chain couples TRBV28 to TRBJ1-2; TRBD1 is a possible D gene (6 bases). The V gene's germline CDR1 is MDHEN and CDR2 SYDVKM. CDR3 length: 16 residues. The germline V and J ends were trimmed by 3 bases and 1 base, with 15 bases remaining between them. This chain's CDR3 is CASSFYSGQRNYGYTF. In DNA, the CDR3 is TGTGCCAGCAGTTTTTACTCCGGACAGCGTAACTATGGCTACACCTTC.

The V gene is TRBV11-1, the J gene TRBJ2-7; no definite D call. Germline CDR1 is SGHAT and CDR2 is FQDESV (reference sequence). This CDR3 has 14 amino acids. Trimming cost V 2 bases and J 0 bases, with 8 bases left between them. The DNA of the CDR3 is TGTGCCAGCAGCTTAAAAGGAGACTCCTACGAGCAGTACTTC. Translated: CASSLKGDSYEQYF.

The chain combines TRBV7-9 with TRBJ2-1, with 8 bases matching TRBD2. The CDR3 runs 14 residues. V shed 3 bases, J shed 2 bases, and the junction held 0 bases outside the gene matches. Germline CDR1 SEHNR, CDR2 FQNEAQ (reference sequence). The CDR3 nucleotides are TGTGCCAGCAGCTTGGGACTAGCCTACAATGAGCAGTTCTTC. Protein product: CASSLGLAYNEQFF.

The chain links TRBV7-2 to TRBJ1-1; D call uncertain. CDR1 is SGHTA and CDR2 is FQGNSA in the germline V gene. V lost 4 bases to trimming and J lost 8 bases, with 11 bases between them. The CDR3 runs to 12 residues. CDR3 loop: CASSSTWEEAFF. For the CDR3, the DNA is TGTGCCAGCAGCTCGACGTGGGAGGAAGCTTTCTTT.

The genes are TRBV19 and TRBJ2-5, with 8 bases fitting TRBD1. V trimming: 1 base; J trimming: 4 bases; junction bases outside the gene matches: 5. This CDR3 contains 15 residues. Germline CDR1 and CDR2: LNHDA and SQIVND (reference sequence). The CDR3 protein is CASSIATGVRETQYF. The CDR3 DNA follows: TGTGCCAGTAGTATAGCGACAGGGGTTCGAGAGACCCAGTACTTC.

This rearrangement joins TRBV7-8 to TRBJ1-2, with a tentative D call TRBD1 (6 bases). The germline V and J ends were trimmed by 0 bases and 4 bases, with 9 bases remaining between them. The CDR3 totals 14 residues. From germline, CDR1 is SGHVS and CDR2 FQNEAQ. The CDR3 nucleotides are TGTGCCAGCAGCTTAGCAGGGGGGGTCTATGGCTACACCTTC. Its translation is CASSLAGGVYGYTF. Supplemented by reference TRBV7-8 and TRBJ1-2, the full variable domain reads GAGVSQSPRYKVAKRGQDVALRCDPISGHVSLFWYQQALGQGPEFLTYFQNEAQLDKSGLPSDRFFAERPEGSVSTLKIQRTQQEDSAVYLCASSLAGGVYGYTFGSGTRLTVV.

This chain connects TRBV3-1 (or the pseudogene TRBV3-2) to TRBJ1-2, with 7 bases aligning to TRBD1. CDR1 and CDR2 from the germline V gene are LGHDT and YNNKEL (reference sequence). This CDR3 has 15 amino acids. After removal of 6 bases from V and 4 bases from J, the junction contained 11 bases not matched to a gene. CDR3 amino acids: CASSDRVAVGYGYTF. Here the CDR3 DNA reads TGTGCCAGCAGTGACAGGGTAGCGGTCGGCTATGGCTACACCTTC.

V and J are TRBV9 and TRBJ2-2, with D perhaps given as TRBD1 or TRBD2 (6 bases each). The CDR3 has 16 residues. CDR1 is SGDLS and CDR2 is YYNGEE in the germline V gene. Trimming left V 7 bases short and J 6 bases short, with 22 bases between. This chain's CDR3 is CASDEDGGVSAGELFF. The CDR3 nucleotides read TGTGCCAGCGACGAGGACGGGGGCGTCTCGGCCGGGGAGCTGTTTTTT.

The V and J genes are TRBV11-3 and TRBJ1-2, with 10 bases aligning to TRBD1. Germline loops: CDR1 SGHNT, CDR2 YENEEA. This CDR3 is built from 15 residues. The J segment lost 1 base and the V segment lost 5 bases, leaving 4 bases of the junction unmatched. This CDR3 is CASSRQGAGNYGYTF. The CDR3 region has the DNA TGTGCCAGCAGCCGACAGGGGGCTGGTAACTATGGCTACACCTTC. Full variable domain (remainder filled in from reference TRBV11-3 and TRBJ1-2): EAGVVQSPRYKIIEKKQPVAFWCNPISGHNTLYWYLQNLGQGPELLIRYENEEAVDDSQLPKDRFSAERLKGVDSTLKIQPAELGDSAVYLCASSRQGAGNYGYTFGSGTRLTVV.

This chain links TRBV28 with TRBJ1-6; weak D call: TRBD1 (5 bases). CDR1 and CDR2 (germline): MDHEN, SYDVKM. Trimming cost V 11 bases and J 9 bases, with 20 bases left between them. The CDR3 has 14 amino acids. The CDR3, as DNA: TGTGCCGCCGGGGGGGGTAGTCGACGTTCACCCCTCCACTTT. Protein: CAAGGGSRRSPLHF.

The CDR3 reads CASSSLAGNREQYF. For the CDR3, the DNA is TGTGCCAGCAGCTCGCTAGCGGGAAATCGCGAGCAGTACTTC. The chain combines TRBV7-9 with TRBJ2-7, with 9 bases matching TRBD2. The CDR3 has 14 residues. CDR1 SEHNR and CDR2 FQNEAQ come from the germline V gene (reference sequence). After removal of 4 bases from V and 6 bases from J, the junction contained 7 bases not matched to a gene.